This T cell receptor beta chain appears in the sequencing data of a study of cytomegalovirus exposure and HLA in healthy donors. Notes on the study in general: The authors assumed roughly uniform sequencing depth across donors for presence/absence analyses. In a later analysis, compared with equally common non-associated chains, HLA-associated beta chains were more expanded. When the data were analyzed later, several of the most significant clusters appeared to be linked to common viral pathogens.

The PCR made use of 60 Vbeta and 13 Jbeta primers. Profiling relied on immunoSEQ multiplex PCR, and the TCRdb table lists in-frame clones only, not all of them. The table has under 150,000 clones, 79% seen once. This clone is termed medium-sized. Antigen specificity is unknown. Other DNA sequences in the same sample also yield this CDR3. This sequence was found in a man between 18 and 29 years old in good health and CMV-seronegative. Sequences were obtained from PBMCs.

This CDR3 reads CASSLDPAGYEQYV. Here the CDR3 DNA reads TGTGCCAGCAGCTTAGACCCGGCGGGCTACGAGCAGTACGTC. This chain joins TRBV11-2 and TRBJ2-7, with a tentative D call TRBD2 (5 bases). V was shortened by 0 bases and J by 3 bases, with 9 bases between the two germline ends. Germline-derived CDR1 and CDR2 are SGHAT and FQNNGV. This CDR3 contains 14 residues.